This T cell receptor (beta chain) stems from a study of T cell responses to AZD1222 COVID-19 vaccine. Study-wide results and limits: Donors in the cohort were predominantly white British and more often female, and clonal diversity was possibly underestimated.

Details on this clone: Its antigen is unknown.

Second-dose groups at about 4 or about 12 weeks were pooled. V trimming: 3 bases; J trimming: 2 bases; junction bases outside the gene matches: 4. The CDR3 spans 14 residues. The germline CDR1 and CDR2 sequences are SGHKS and YYEKEE (reference sequence). TCRdb's table, derived via immunoSEQ multiplex PCR, lists solely in-frame clones and lacks some. The profile shows 65,000 to 80,000 clones, about 83% of them singletons. The chain carries TRBV5-5 and TRBJ2-7, with 8 bases that match TRBD2. The clonotype was recovered from an adult who received the AZD1222 COVID-19 vaccine. The sequences come from peripheral blood, collected 28 days after the second AZD1222 dose. The CDR3 region is CASSYTSGTYEQYF. As DNA, the CDR3 is TGTGCCAGCAGCTATACTAGCGGAACCTACGAGCAGTACTTC. The variable domain in full, with the rest retrieved from reference TRBV5-5 and TRBJ2-7, is DAGVTQSPTHLIKTRGQQVTLRCSPISGHKSVSWYQQVLGQGPQFIFQYYEKEERGRGNFPDRFSARQFPNYSSELNVNALLLGDSALYLCASSYTSGTYEQYFGPGTRLTVT.